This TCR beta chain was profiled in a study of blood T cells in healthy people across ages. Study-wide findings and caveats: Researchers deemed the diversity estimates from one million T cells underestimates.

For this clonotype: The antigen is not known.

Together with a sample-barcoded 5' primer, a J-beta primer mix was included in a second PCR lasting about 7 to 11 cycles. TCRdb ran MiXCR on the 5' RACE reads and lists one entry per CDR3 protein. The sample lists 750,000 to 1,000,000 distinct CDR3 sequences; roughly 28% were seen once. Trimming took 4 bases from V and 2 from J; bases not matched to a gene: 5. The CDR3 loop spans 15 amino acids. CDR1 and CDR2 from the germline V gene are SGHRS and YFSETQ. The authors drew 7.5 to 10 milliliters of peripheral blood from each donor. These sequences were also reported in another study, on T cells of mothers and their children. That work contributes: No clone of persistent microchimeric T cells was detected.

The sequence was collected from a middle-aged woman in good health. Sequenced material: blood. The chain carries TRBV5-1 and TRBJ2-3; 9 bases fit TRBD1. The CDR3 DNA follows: TGCGCCAGCAGCCAAGACAGGGGGAACACAGATACGCAGTATTTT. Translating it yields CASSQDRGNTDTQYF.